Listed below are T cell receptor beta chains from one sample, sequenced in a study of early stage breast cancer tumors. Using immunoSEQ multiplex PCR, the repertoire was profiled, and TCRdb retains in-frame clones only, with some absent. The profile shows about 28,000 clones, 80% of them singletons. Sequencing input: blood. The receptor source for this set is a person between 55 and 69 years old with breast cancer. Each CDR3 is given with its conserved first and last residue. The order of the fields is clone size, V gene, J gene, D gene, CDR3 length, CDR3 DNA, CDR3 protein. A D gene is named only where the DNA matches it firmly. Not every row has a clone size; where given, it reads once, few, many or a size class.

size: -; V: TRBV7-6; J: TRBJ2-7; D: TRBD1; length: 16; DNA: TGTGCCAGCAGCTTAGTAGGGGGACAGGGCGCCTACGAGCAGTACTTC; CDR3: CASSLVGGQGAYEQYF
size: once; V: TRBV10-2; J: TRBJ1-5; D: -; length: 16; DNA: TGCGCCAGCAGTGAACGCGGGATCTCCTGGGGTCAGCCCCAGCATTTT; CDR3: CASSERGISWGQPQHF
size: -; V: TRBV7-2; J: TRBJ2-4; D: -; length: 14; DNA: TGTGCCAGCAGCTTAGTGGGGCCCAAAAACATTCAGTACTTC; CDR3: CASSLVGPKNIQYF
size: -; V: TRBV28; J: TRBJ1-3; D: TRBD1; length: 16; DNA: TGTGCCAGCAGTTTACAACCGACAGGGGCTGGAAACACCATATATTTT; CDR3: CASSLQPTGAGNTIYF
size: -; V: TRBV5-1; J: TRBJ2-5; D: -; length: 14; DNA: TGCGCCAGCAGCTTGGTAGGGGGAGAAGAGACCCAGTACTTC; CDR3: CASSLVGGEETQYF
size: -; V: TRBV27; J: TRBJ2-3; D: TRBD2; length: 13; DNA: TGTGCCAGCAGGCTAGCGGCCCCAGATACGCAGTATTTT; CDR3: CASRLAAPDTQYF
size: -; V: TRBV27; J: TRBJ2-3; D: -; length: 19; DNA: TGTGCCAGCAGTTCCCCCCGGGGCGGGACAGATTCTAGCACAGATACGCAGTATTTT; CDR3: CASSSPRGGTDSSTDTQYF
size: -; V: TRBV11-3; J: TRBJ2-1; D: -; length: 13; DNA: TGTGCCAGCAGCTTAGGTAGGAGCGGTGAGCAGTTCTTC; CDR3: CASSLGRSGEQFF
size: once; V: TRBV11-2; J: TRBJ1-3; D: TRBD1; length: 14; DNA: TGTGCCAGCAGCCTGACAGGGTCTGGAAACACCATATATTTT; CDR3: CASSLTGSGNTIYF
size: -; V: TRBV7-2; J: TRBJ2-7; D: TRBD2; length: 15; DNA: TGTGCCAGCAGCTCGGGACTAGCGGGACAGTACGAGCAGTACTTC; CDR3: CASSSGLAGQYEQYF
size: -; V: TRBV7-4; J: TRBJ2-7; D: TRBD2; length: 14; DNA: TGTGCCAGCAGCCACAGGTGGGGGGGTTACGAGCAGTACTTC; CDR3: CASSHRWGGYEQYF
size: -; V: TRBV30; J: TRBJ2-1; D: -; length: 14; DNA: TGTGCCTGGTTAGGGACTCCGAACGCCAATGAGCAGTTCTTC; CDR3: CAWLGTPNANEQFF
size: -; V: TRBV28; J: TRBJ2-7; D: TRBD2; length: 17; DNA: TGTGCCAGCAGCCTCGGGGGGGCGGGAGCCCACTCCTACGAGCAGTACTTC; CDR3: CASSLGGAGAHSYEQYF
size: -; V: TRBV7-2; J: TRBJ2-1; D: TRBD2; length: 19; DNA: TGTGCCAGCAGCTTAGGTAATAGCGGGAGGGGGTGGTCCTACAATGAGCAGTTCTTC; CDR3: CASSLGNSGRGWSYNEQFF
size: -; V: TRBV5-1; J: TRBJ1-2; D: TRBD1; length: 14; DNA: TGCGCCAGCAGCGTGACAGGGGACCTCTATGGCTACACCTTC; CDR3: CASSVTGDLYGYTF
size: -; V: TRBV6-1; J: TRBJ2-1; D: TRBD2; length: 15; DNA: TGTGCCAGCAGTGTATCGAGGGAGGGCTACAATGAGCAGTTCTTC; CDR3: CASSVSREGYNEQFF
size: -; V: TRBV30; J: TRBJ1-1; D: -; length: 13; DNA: TGTGCCTGGAGGAGGGGACTCGGGACTGAAGCTTTCTTT; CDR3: CAWRRGLGTEAFF
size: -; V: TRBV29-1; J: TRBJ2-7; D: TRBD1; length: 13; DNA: TGCAGCGTTTCTAGGACAGGGAGGTATGAGCAGTACTTC; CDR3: CSVSRTGRYEQYF
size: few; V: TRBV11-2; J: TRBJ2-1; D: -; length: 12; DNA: TGTGCCAGCAGCTCCGTGTTCAATGAGCAGTTCTTC; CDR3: CASSSVFNEQFF
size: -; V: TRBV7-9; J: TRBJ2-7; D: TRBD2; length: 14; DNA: TGTGCCAGCAGCTTAGACGTTAGCGGGTACGAGCAGTACTTC; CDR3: CASSLDVSGYEQYF
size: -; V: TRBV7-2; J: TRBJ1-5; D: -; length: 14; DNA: TGTGCCAGCAGCCCGACTGAGAGCAATCAGCCCCAGCATTTT; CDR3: CASSPTESNQPQHF
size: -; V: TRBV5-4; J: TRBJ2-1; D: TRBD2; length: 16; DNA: TGTGCCAGCAGCTCGAGCTACAGCGGGAACTACAATGAGCAGTTCTTC; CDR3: CASSSSYSGNYNEQFF
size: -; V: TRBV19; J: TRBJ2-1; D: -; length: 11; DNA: TGTGCCAGTAGTGGCTTGATCAATGTGTTCTTC; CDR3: CASSGLINVFF
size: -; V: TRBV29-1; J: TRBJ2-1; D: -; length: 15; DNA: TGCAGCTTCGCCCCCCCAGCGAGCTCCTACAATGAGCAGTTCTTC; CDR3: CSFAPPASSYNEQFF
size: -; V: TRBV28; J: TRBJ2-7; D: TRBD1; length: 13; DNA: TGTGCCAGCAGCCCAGGGACAGGGCACGAGCAGTACTTC; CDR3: CASSPGTGHEQYF
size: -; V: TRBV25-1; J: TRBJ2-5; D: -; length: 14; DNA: TGTGCCAGCAGTCCGGGGGGCGCAGGAGAGACCCAGTACTTC; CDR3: CASSPGGAGETQYF